A selection of T cell receptor beta chains follows, all from one sample in a study of blood T cell repertoires in COVID-19. TCRdb's table, derived via immunoSEQ multiplex PCR, lists solely in-frame clones and lacks some. The sample contains approximately 400,000 clones, roughly 90% of which appear only once. The specimen sequenced was peripheral blood. The source of these receptors is a man aged 35-49 years with acute or convalescent COVID-19. CDR3s include the opening cysteine and the closing phenylalanine or tryptophan. The order of the fields is clone size, D gene, J gene, V gene, CDR3 protein, CDR3 DNA. The D gene is left open where the match is weak. Not all rows give a size; the values are once, few, many and, for expanded clones, a class.

NA,NA,TRBJ1-5,TRBV27,CASSLQGTQPQHF,TGTGCCAGCAGTTTACAGGGTACTCAGCCCCAGCATTTT
NA,TRBD2,TRBJ2-3,TRBV30,CAWTLAGGLDTQYF,TGTGCCTGGACACTAGCGGGGGGGCTTGATACGCAGTATTTT
NA,NA,TRBJ2-2,TRBV5-5,CASSPGTWGDAGELFF,TGTGCCAGCAGCCCGGGGACCTGGGGGGACGCCGGGGAGCTGTTTTTT
NA,NA,TRBJ1-6,TRBV5-4,CASSSGPSGGEPLHF,TGTGCCAGCAGTTCCGGGCCCTCCGGAGGAGAGCCCCTCCACTTT
NA,NA,TRBJ1-1,TRBV27,CASSRLRGQTLNTEAFF,TGTGCCAGCAGTAGGTTGAGAGGACAGACCCTGAACACTGAAGCTTTCTTT
NA,NA,TRBJ1-1,TRBV12-3/TRBV12-4,CASSLRNTEAFF,TGTGCCAGCAGTTTGAGGAACACTGAAGCTTTCTTT
NA,NA,TRBJ2-7,TRBV7-8,CASLRQESYEQYF,TGTGCCAGCTTAAGACAGGAATCCTACGAGCAGTACTTC
NA,NA,TRBJ2-2,TRBV4-3,CASSQAGHHTGELFF,TGCGCCAGCAGCCAAGCGGGACACCACACCGGGGAGCTGTTTTTT
NA,NA,TRBJ2-7,TRBV19,CASSRDFREQYF,TGTGCCAGTAGTCGGGACTTTCGCGAGCAGTACTTC
NA,TRBD1,TRBJ1-4,TRBV6-5,CASRHDRVGEKLFF,TGTGCCAGCAGGCACGACAGGGTTGGGGAAAAACTGTTTTTT
NA,TRBD2,TRBJ2-2,TRBV27,CASRPISGRIDTGELFF,TGTGCCAGCAGACCAATTAGCGGGAGGATAGACACCGGGGAGCTGTTTTTT
NA,TRBD1,TRBJ2-7,TRBV5-6,CASSYGTGFVYEQYF,TGTGCCAGCAGCTACGGGACAGGGTTCGTCTACGAGCAGTACTTC
NA,NA,TRBJ1-2,TRBV24-1,CATSAAAPTSDEDYGYTF,TGTGCCACCAGTGCCGCCGCCCCCACCAGCGACGAGGACTATGGCTACACCTTC
NA,TRBD1,TRBJ2-1,TRBV2,CASTKDRAYNEQFF,TGTGCCAGCACCAAAGACAGGGCCTACAATGAGCAGTTCTTC
NA,TRBD1,TRBJ1-2,TRBV5-4,CALRGTGANPSFTF,TGTGCTTTGCGCGGGACAGGAGCAAATCCGAGTTTCACCTTC
NA,NA,TRBJ1-1,TRBV27,CASSSKYGRGTEAFF,TGTGCCAGCAGCTCCAAATATGGCAGGGGCACTGAAGCTTTCTTT
NA,TRBD2,TRBJ2-2,TRBV6-4,CASRAGGTGELFF,TGTGCCAGCAGAGCGGGAGGTACCGGGGAGCTGTTTTTT
NA,TRBD2,TRBJ2-7,TRBV11-2,CASSLGTSGAYEQYF,TGTGCCAGCAGCTTAGGGACTAGCGGGGCCTACGAGCAGTACTTC
NA,NA,TRBJ1-2,TRBV9,CASSPSAGYYGYTF,TGTGCCAGCAGCCCAAGCGCGGGGTACTATGGCTACACCTTC
NA,NA,TRBJ1-5,TRBV19,CASSSPERPNSNQPQHF,TGTGCCAGTAGTAGCCCCGAGCGGCCTAATAGCAATCAGCCCCAGCATTTT
NA,TRBD2,TRBJ2-1,TRBV9,CASSVAGGSNEQFF,TGTGCCAGCAGCGTAGCGGGAGGTTCCAATGAGCAGTTCTTC
NA,TRBD2,TRBJ2-3,TRBV3-1/TRBV3-2,CASSLTSGGGDTQYF,TGTGCCAGCAGCCTGACTAGCGGGGGTGGGGATACGCAGTATTTT
NA,NA,TRBJ2-1,TRBV6-6,CASSYSQRRGSWEQFF,TGTGCCAGCAGTTACTCTCAGAGACGGGGATCATGGGAGCAGTTCTTC
NA,TRBD1,TRBJ1-3,TRBV4-1,CASSQPRQGPFSGNTIYF,TGCGCCAGCAGCCAACCCCGACAGGGGCCTTTCTCTGGAAACACCATATATTTT
once,NA,TRBJ1-1,TRBV9,CASSVGGGYAEAFF,TGTGCCAGCAGCGTAGGAGGGGGTTACGCTGAAGCTTTCTTT
few,TRBD1,TRBJ2-7,TRBV7-2,CASSPGQAYYEQYF,TGTGCCAGCAGCCCGGGACAGGCTTACTACGAGCAGTACTTC
NA,TRBD1,TRBJ1-2,TRBV25-1,CASSEDREHYGYTF,TGTGCCAGCAGTGAAGACAGGGAGCACTATGGCTACACCTTC
once,TRBD1,TRBJ1-2,TRBV6-5,CASTPGQGASGYTF,TGTGCCAGCACACCGGGACAGGGGGCGTCGGGCTACACCTTC
NA,TRBD2,TRBJ2-2,TRBV5-1,CARHFRYALREGTGELFF,TGCGCCCGCCATTTTCGGTATGCCTTGCGGGAGGGCACCGGGGAGCTGTTTTTT
NA,NA,TRBJ1-1,TRBV3-1/TRBV3-2,CASSQVLGATEAFF,TGTGCCAGCAGCCAAGTATTAGGGGCCACTGAAGCTTTCTTT
NA,TRBD1,TRBJ2-1,TRBV5-4,CASSTGGSDNEQFF,TGTGCCAGCAGCACAGGGGGGTCCGACAATGAGCAGTTCTTC
NA,TRBD1,TRBJ1-1,TRBV7-3,CASSPRQGRNTEAFF,TGTGCCAGCAGTCCAAGACAGGGGCGTAACACTGAAGCTTTCTTT
NA,TRBD2,TRBJ2-3,TRBV27,CASSLGQGTPLAGWNTQYF,TGTGCCAGCAGTTTAGGTCAGGGAACTCCCCTAGCGGGATGGAATACGCAGTATTTT
NA,NA,TRBJ1-5,TRBV30,CAWSASDNQPQHF,TGTGCCTGGAGTGCTTCAGACAATCAGCCCCAGCATTTT
NA,NA,TRBJ2-3,TRBV7-9,CASSDPSNLDTQYF,TGTGCCAGCAGCGACCCTAGTAATTTAGATACGCAGTATTTT
NA,NA,TRBJ1-6,TRBV3-1/TRBV3-2,CASSQNQGLHLHF,TGTGCCAGCAGTCAGAATCAGGGACTACACCTCCACTTT
NA,NA,TRBJ1-1,TRBV7-9,CASSLVRNTEAFF,TGTGCCAGCAGCTTAGTGCGAAACACTGAAGCTTTCTTT
NA,NA,TRBJ2-7,TRBV10-3,CAISPGLDYEQYF,TGTGCCATCAGCCCGGGACTCGACTACGAGCAGTACTTC
NA,NA,TRBJ2-7,TRBV6-2/TRBV6-3,CASSYGITYEQYF,TGTGCCAGCAGTTACGGCATTACCTACGAGCAGTACTTC
NA,TRBD1,TRBJ2-1,TRBV6-4,CASSDSIMGQGAYNEQFF,TGTGCCAGCAGTGACTCTATTATGGGACAGGGGGCCTACAATGAGCAGTTCTTC
NA,NA,TRBJ2-3,TRBV7-3,CASSLRVGPGLGDTQYF,TGTGCCAGCAGCTTAAGGGTGGGGCCAGGGTTGGGAGATACGCAGTATTTT
NA,NA,TRBJ2-2,TRBV27,CASSLFGAGELFF,TGTGCCAGCAGTTTATTCGGGGCCGGGGAGCTGTTTTTT
NA,TRBD1,TRBJ1-6,TRBV30,CAWSWDSFNSPLHF,TGTGCCTGGAGTTGGGACAGCTTTAATTCACCCCTCCACTTT
NA,NA,TRBJ2-2,TRBV7-6,CATINTGELFF,TGTGCCACCATCAACACCGGGGAGCTGTTTTTT
NA,NA,TRBJ2-7,TRBV6-5,CASKDWLFNSYEQYF,TGTGCCAGCAAGGACTGGCTATTTAACTCCTACGAGCAGTACTTC
NA,NA,TRBJ2-4,TRBV28,CASSPNRVIRAKNIQYF,TGTGCCAGCAGTCCTAACAGGGTGATTAGGGCCAAAAACATTCAGTACTTC
NA,NA,TRBJ1-2,TRBV27,CASSLRWGDYGYTF,TGTGCCAGCAGTTTACGCTGGGGGGACTATGGCTACACCTTC
once,TRBD1,TRBJ2-3,TRBV15,CATSSGQGASDTQYF,TGTGCCACCAGCAGCGGACAGGGGGCTTCAGATACGCAGTATTTT
NA,TRBD1,TRBJ1-2,TRBV5-4,CASSIVPGTGFLANYGYTF,TGTGCCAGCAGCATAGTCCCCGGGACAGGGTTCTTGGCGAACTATGGCTACACCTTC
NA,NA,TRBJ2-1,TRBV19,CASSIGDRPNYNEQFF,TGTGCCAGTAGTATAGGTGACAGACCCAACTACAATGAGCAGTTCTTC
NA,NA,TRBJ1-5,TRBV28,CASSSLISNQPQHF,TGTGCCAGCAGTTCTCTAATTAGCAATCAGCCCCAGCATTTT
NA,NA,TRBJ1-6,TRBV25-1,CASSDATAGVNSPLHF,TGTGCCAGCTCTGACGCAACAGCCGGGGTCAATTCACCCCTCCACTTT
NA,NA,TRBJ1-1,TRBV5-1,CASSLLGGTNTEAFF,TGCGCCAGCAGCTTGCTCGGGGGGACGAACACTGAAGCTTTCTTT
NA,TRBD1,TRBJ1-2,TRBV7-8,CASSIRSTGYLGYTF,TGTGCCAGCAGCATTCGTTCGACAGGGTATTTGGGCTACACCTTC
NA,TRBD1,TRBJ1-5,TRBV5-5,CASSFLGTDQPQHF,TGTGCCAGCAGCTTTCTGGGGACAGATCAGCCCCAGCATTTT
NA,NA,TRBJ2-2,TRBV9,CASSVGVAANTGELFF,TGTGCCAGCAGCGTGGGGGTAGCGGCGAACACCGGGGAGCTGTTTTTT
once,TRBD1,TRBJ2-1,TRBV12-5,CASAVWDRGSGEQFF,TGTGCTAGCGCCGTTTGGGACAGGGGTTCCGGTGAGCAGTTCTTC